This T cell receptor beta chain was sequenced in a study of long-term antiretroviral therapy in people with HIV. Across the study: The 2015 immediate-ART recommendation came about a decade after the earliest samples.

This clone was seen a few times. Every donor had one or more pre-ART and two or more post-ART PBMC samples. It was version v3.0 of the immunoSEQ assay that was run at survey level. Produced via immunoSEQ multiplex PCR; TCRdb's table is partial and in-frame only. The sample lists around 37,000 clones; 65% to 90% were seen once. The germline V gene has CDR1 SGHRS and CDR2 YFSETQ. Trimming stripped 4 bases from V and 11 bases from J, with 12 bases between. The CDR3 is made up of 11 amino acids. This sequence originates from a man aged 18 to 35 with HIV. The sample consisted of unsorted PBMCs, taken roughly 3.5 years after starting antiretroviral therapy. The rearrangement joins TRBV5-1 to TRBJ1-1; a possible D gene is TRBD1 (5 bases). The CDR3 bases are TGCGCCAGCAGCGGCAGGGACGTGGCTTTCTTT. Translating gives CASSGRDVAFF. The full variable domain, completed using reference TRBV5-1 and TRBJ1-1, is KAGVTQTPRYLIKTRGQQVTLSCSPISGHRSVSWYQQTPGQGLQFLFEYFSETQRNKGNFPGRFSGRQFSNSRSEMNVSTLELGDSALYLCASSGRDVAFFGQGTRLTVV.